A single sample is the source of the 30 T cell receptor beta chains below, sequenced in a study of identical twins listed by TCRdb under 2016. The protocol used for the library was 5' RACE. TCRdb shows the sequencer as Illumina HiSeq 2000. TCRdb reran the public reads through fastp at Q25 and MiXCR, keeping productive beta chains. One record per CDR3 amino acid sequence lists the most common genes and DNA. This sample holds approximately 690,000 distinct CDR3 sequences; around 6% were observed only once. Clones ranked in the top ten supply about 1.8% of the sample. Sequenced input: naive T cells sorted from blood. Explained via the paper, the cell subset or site label denotes: cells isolated with a human naive T-cell isolation kit. All receptors come from a man younger than 30 in good health.

The genes are TRBV4-1 and TRBJ2-2; D unclear. Germline V gene sequence: CDR1 MGHRA, CDR2 YSYEKL. V gave up 5 bases and J gave up 7 bases, with 8 bases separating them. CDR3 size: 12 residues. CDR3 DNA: TGCGCCAGCAGCTTTGTTAGCGGGGAGCTGTTTTTT. Its protein is CASSFVSGELFF.

This clonotype was seen repeatedly, ten times or more. The rearrangement links TRBV20-1 to TRBJ2-7; 7 bases map to TRBD2. Germline values: CDR1 DFQATT, CDR2 SNEGSKA (reference sequence). This CDR3 comprises 11 residues. The V gene end was trimmed by 6 bases and the J gene end by 5 bases; junction bases not matched to a gene: 4. The CDR3 here is CSAQTSHEQYF. Written as DNA, the CDR3 is TGCAGTGCACAGACTAGCCACGAGCAGTACTTC.

This clonotype was seen ten or more times. This sequence joins TRBV10-3 and TRBJ1-5; a possible D gene is TRBD1 (6 bases). The germline CDR1 and CDR2 sequences are ENHRY and SYGVKD. This CDR3 comprises 15 residues. V gave up 2 bases and J gave up 5 bases, with 13 bases separating them. The CDR3 region is CAISERRGGDQPQHF. CDR3 DNA: TGTGCCATCAGTGAGAGGAGGGGGGGCGATCAGCCCCAGCATTTT.

V usage is TRBV7-2 and J usage is TRBJ2-7; TRBD2 matches at 11 bases. The CDR3 length is 15 residues. V was pared by 4 bases and J by 2 bases, with 4 bases of the junction left unmatched. CDR1 and CDR2 from the germline V gene are SGHTA and FQGNSA. The CDR3 region is CASSSTSGTTYEQYF. The CDR3 DNA is TGTGCCAGCAGCTCGACTAGCGGGACAACCTACGAGCAGTACTTC.

This chain uses TRBV30 with TRBJ2-1, with D unresolved. The CDR3 has 12 residues. The germline V gene encodes CDR1 GTSNPN and CDR2 SVGIG (reference sequence). Trimming stripped 3 bases from V and 9 bases from J, with 12 bases between. The CDR3 reads CAWSFMVGEQFF. The CDR3 coding sequence is TGTGCCTGGAGCTTTATGGTGGGTGAGCAGTTCTTC.

This chain joins TRBV11-2 and TRBJ2-5, with 13 bases lining up with TRBD2. In germline, CDR1 is SGHAT, CDR2 FQNNGV. The trim removed 2 bases at V and 5 bases at J, leaving 11 bases unmatched. The CDR3 runs 18 residues. The CDR3 region has the DNA TGTGCCAGCAGCTTAAGGGACGCGACTAGCGGGAGGAGGGAGACCCAGTACTTC. Amino acids: CASSLRDATSGRRETQYF.

The CDR3 nucleotides read TGTGCCAGCAGTGATACAGGGGTTCTTGCCGGGGAGCTGTTTTTT. Translating it yields CASSDTGVLAGELFF. The V and J genes are TRBV25-1 and TRBJ2-2; 7 positions match TRBD1. The length of the CDR3 is 15 residues. Germline V gene data show CDR1 as MGHDK and CDR2 as SYGVNS. J gave up 6 bases and V 3 bases, and 7 bases lay outside the gene matches.

This clonotype has only a few counts. The CDR3 DNA is TGCGCCAGCAGGGGAATTCGCCGGACAGGCCACACAGATACGCAGTATTTT. Residues: CASRGIRRTGHTDTQYF. J is TRBJ2-3 and V is TRBV5-1, with 7 bases fitting TRBD1. CDR1 and CDR2 (germline): SGHRS, YFSETQ. The CDR3 consists of 17 residues. Trimming took 5 bases from V and 2 from J; bases not matched to a gene: 14.

This clonotype came up many times. V usage is TRBV15 and J usage is TRBJ2-1; 9 bases match TRBD2. The germline V gene has CDR1 LNHNV and CDR2 YYDKDF (reference sequence). The CDR3 has 19 residues. V shed 0 bases, J shed 9 bases, and the junction held 18 bases outside the gene matches. DNA of the CDR3: TGTGCCACCAGCAGAGATCGGGGTTTTGGCGGGAGGGATCGTAGTGAGCAGTTCTTC. It yields the protein CATSRDRGFGGRDRSEQFF.

The chain joins TRBV6-5 to TRBJ2-3, with a possible D match to TRBD2 (7 bases). There are 16 residues in the CDR3. Germline CDR1 and CDR2: MNHEY and SVGAGI. Trimming stripped 0 bases from V and 3 bases from J, with 13 bases between. Here the CDR3 reads CASSYSRGGGTDTQYF. CDR3 nucleotide sequence: TGTGCCAGCAGTTACTCGAGGGGGGGTGGGACAGATACGCAGTATTTT.

The table lists this clonotype with many counts. The V and J genes are TRBV12-3 or TRBV12-4 and TRBJ1-1, with D uncertain. The CDR3 spans 16 residues. V shed 6 bases and J shed 1 base, with 18 bases lying between them. The CDR3 nucleotides read TGTGCCAGCAGCTTCACGGGCAGACTAAGGAACACTGAAGCTTTCTTT. Amino acid sequence: CASSFTGRLRNTEAFF.

This clonotype was recorded many times. One end of the junction is discordant with germline, which a read error may explain. The rearrangement uses TRBV5-1 and TRBJ1-1; D unresolved. This CDR3 has 11 amino acids. Germline CDR1 is SGHRS and CDR2 is YFSETQ. The CDR3 DNA reads TGTGCCAGCAGCCTGAACACTGAAGCTTTCTTT. Amino acids: CASSLNTEAFF.

The genes are TRBV24-1 and TRBJ2-1; D might be TRBD1 (6 bases). Germline CDR1 reads KGHDR; CDR2 reads SFDVKD. The CDR3 is 17 residues long. V lost 3 bases and J 4 bases, leaving 18 bases between the germline ends. The CDR3 coding sequence is TGTGCCACCAGTGATCCCCGGACACAGGGTGGGTACAATGAGCAGTTCTTC. Its protein product is CATSDPRTQGGYNEQFF.

V usage is TRBV11-2 and J usage is TRBJ1-1, with D hard to call. Looked up from germline, CDR1 is SGHAT and CDR2 is FQNNGV. The CDR3 is 14 amino acids. Trimming took 6 bases from V and 1 from J, leaving 12 bases between them. CDR3 amino acids: CASSKLPGNTEAFF. In DNA form, the CDR3 reads TGTGCCAGCAGTAAGTTGCCAGGGAACACTGAAGCTTTCTTT.

There are a few counts of this clonotype. J is TRBJ2-3 and V is TRBV29-1; no definite D call. Germline CDR1 and CDR2: SQVTM and ANQGSEA. The CDR3 has 12 residues. V lost 3 bases and J lost 0, with 4 bases in between. The CDR3 protein is CSVDQSTDTQYF. CDR3 DNA sequence: TGCAGCGTTGACCAGAGCACAGATACGCAGTATTTT.

This clonotype appeared many times. The chain's CDR3 is CASTLQEGTEAFF. In nucleotides, the CDR3 is TGTGCCAGTACCCTGCAGGAGGGCACTGAAGCTTTCTTT. The chain is built from TRBV19 and TRBJ1-1, with no clear D. This CDR3 is built from 13 residues. Germline V CDR1 and CDR2: LNHDA, SQIVND (reference sequence). Trimming cost V 7 bases and J 4 bases, with 13 bases left between them. Supplemented by reference TRBV19 and TRBJ1-1, the full variable domain reads DGGITQSPKYLFRKEGQNVTLSCEQNLNHDAMYWYRQDPGQGLRLIYYSQIVNDFQKGDIAEGYSVSREKKESFPLTVTSAQKNPTAFYLCASTLQEGTEAFFGQGTRLTVV.

This chain uses TRBV12-5 with TRBJ1-5; D perhaps matches TRBD1 (5 bases). CDR1 is LGHNT and CDR2 is FRNRAP in the germline V gene. This CDR3 has 16 residues. The V end lost 1 base, the J end lost 7 bases, and 17 bases lay between the germline ends. This chain's CDR3 is CASGLGIQGWGQPQHF. CDR3 DNA: TGTGCTAGTGGTTTGGGGATTCAGGGTTGGGGCCAGCCCCAGCATTTT.

The CDR3 loop is CASSPEIAGTQYF. CDR3 coding DNA: TGCGCCAGCAGCCCCGAGATCGCGGGGACCCAGTACTTC. The V and J genes are TRBV5-1 and TRBJ2-5, with a possible D match to TRBD2 (5 bases). The V gene lost 4 bases and the J gene lost 7 bases, with 14 bases spanning the gap. The CDR3 contains 13 residues. Germline CDR1 reads SGHRS; CDR2 reads YFSETQ.

This clonotype was seen repeatedly, ten times or more. The CDR3 loop reads CASSIGQSDTQYF. The CDR3 nucleotides are TGCGCCAGCAGCATCGGACAGTCAGATACGCAGTATTTT. J is TRBJ2-3 and V is TRBV5-1, with D possibly matching TRBD1 (6 bases). This CDR3 has 13 residues. The germline gives CDR1 SGHRS, CDR2 YFSETQ. V gave up 4 bases and J gave up 4 bases, with 10 bases separating them.

This clonotype has ten or more counts. V and J are TRBV29-1 and TRBJ1-2, with TRBD1 matching 7 bases. Germline V gene sequence: CDR1 SQVTM, CDR2 ANQGSEA. J gave up 8 bases and V 7 bases, and 7 bases lay outside the gene matches. This CDR3 spans 11 amino acids. CDR3 residues: CSGSTGIGYTF. The DNA of the CDR3 is TGCAGCGGGTCGACAGGGATCGGCTACACCTTC.

This clonotype was seen a handful of times. V usage is TRBV7-9 and J usage is TRBJ2-7, with TRBD1 matching over 8 bases. Germline loops: CDR1 SEHNR, CDR2 FQNEAQ (reference sequence). The ends lost 2 bases at V and 4 bases at J; junction bases unmatched: 7. This CDR3 contains 15 residues. CDR3 coding DNA: TGTGCCAGCAGCTTAATGCAGGGGGCATCGTACGAGCAGTACTTC. Translated: CASSLMQGASYEQYF.

This clonotype was observed a handful of times. The chain carries TRBV4-2 and TRBJ2-7; the match to TRBD2 covers 13 bases. This CDR3 has 17 amino acids. Germline-derived CDR1 and CDR2 are LGHNA and YNFKEQ. The junction had 4 bases not matched to a gene; V was cut back by 0 bases and J by 2 bases. CDR3 DNA sequence: TGTGCCAGCAGCCAAGACTCACTAGCGGGAGGGACCTACGAGCAGTACTTC. Protein sequence: CASSQDSLAGGTYEQYF.

This clonotype was counted only a few times. V usage is TRBV5-1 and J usage is TRBJ2-7; D unclear. Trimming shortened V by 4 bases and J by 3 bases, and 14 bases separated the two germline ends. The CDR3 is 14 residues long. Germline CDR1 reads SGHRS; CDR2 reads YFSETQ. For the CDR3, the DNA is TGCGCCAGCAGCCCGCCGCGGCTCATCTACGAGCAGTACTTC. This codes for CASSPPRLIYEQYF.

This clonotype was observed many times. The rearrangement links TRBV12-3 or TRBV12-4 to TRBJ2-5; 8 bases are shared with TRBD1. The CDR3 contains 16 residues. The ends lost 6 bases at V and 5 bases at J; junction bases unmatched: 14. The CDR3 sequence is CASSLGDRPSGETQYF. The DNA of the CDR3 is TGTGCCAGCAGCCTGGGGGACAGGCCCTCAGGGGAGACCCAGTACTTC.

This clonotype was seen at least ten times. The gene calls are TRBV11-1 and TRBJ1-1; unclear D gene. Trimming removed 5 bases from V and 6 bases from J, with 13 bases in between. From germline, CDR1 is SGHAT and CDR2 FQDESV (reference sequence). CDR3 length: 13 residues. CDR3 loop: CASSRLDIPEAFF. The CDR3, as DNA: TGTGCCAGCAGCCGGCTGGATATACCTGAAGCTTTCTTT.

Concerning this clonotype itself: Germline and junction disagree at one end, which may indicate a read error. This chain uses TRBV5-5 with TRBJ2-7; 10 bases match TRBD1. This CDR3 has 12 residues. CDR1 and CDR2 from the germline V gene are SGHKS and YYEKEE (reference sequence). CDR3 DNA sequence: TGTGCCAGCAGCCTAACACTGCCGGGACAGGGGTTC. Translating it yields CASSLTLPGQGF.

In this sample, this clonotype turned up a few times. This chain connects TRBV27 to TRBJ2-1; the D gene is possibly TRBD1 (6 bases). This CDR3 has 13 residues. The germline CDR1 and CDR2 sequences are MNHEY and SMNVEV (reference sequence). The V end was cut by 5 bases, the J end by 8 bases, with 13 bases between. The CDR3 sequence: CASSHPDSYEQFF. In nucleotides, the CDR3 is TGTGCCAGCAGTCACCCGGACAGCTATGAGCAGTTCTTC.

This rearrangement joins TRBV6-6 to TRBJ2-7; D is uncertain. In germline, CDR1 is MNHNY, CDR2 SVGAGI (reference sequence). Trimming pared 6 bases from V and 6 bases from J, leaving 15 bases between. The length of the CDR3 is 13 residues. The CDR3: CASSPPLDVEQYF. CDR3 in DNA: TGTGCCAGCAGCCCACCCCTAGACGTCGAGCAGTACTTC.

This rearrangement joins TRBV11-2 to TRBJ1-3; D ambiguous. Germline V gene data show CDR1 as SGHAT and CDR2 as FQNNGV. V was shortened by 3 bases and J by 2 bases, with 5 bases between the two germline ends. There are 13 residues in the CDR3. The CDR3 loop is CASSFLTGNTIYF. The CDR3 DNA reads TGTGCCAGCAGCTTTCTGACTGGAAACACCATATATTTT.

This clonotype came up many times. The rearrangement uses TRBV29-1 and TRBJ2-4; 8 positions agree with TRBD1. Germline lookup yields CDR1 SQVTM and CDR2 ANQGSEA. Trimming at V came to 6 bases and at J to 0 bases, leaving 4 bases not matched to a gene. The CDR3 consists of 14 residues. The CDR3 spells CSVPDRVAKNIQYF. The CDR3 nucleotides read TGCAGCGTGCCGGACAGGGTAGCCAAAAACATTCAGTACTTC.